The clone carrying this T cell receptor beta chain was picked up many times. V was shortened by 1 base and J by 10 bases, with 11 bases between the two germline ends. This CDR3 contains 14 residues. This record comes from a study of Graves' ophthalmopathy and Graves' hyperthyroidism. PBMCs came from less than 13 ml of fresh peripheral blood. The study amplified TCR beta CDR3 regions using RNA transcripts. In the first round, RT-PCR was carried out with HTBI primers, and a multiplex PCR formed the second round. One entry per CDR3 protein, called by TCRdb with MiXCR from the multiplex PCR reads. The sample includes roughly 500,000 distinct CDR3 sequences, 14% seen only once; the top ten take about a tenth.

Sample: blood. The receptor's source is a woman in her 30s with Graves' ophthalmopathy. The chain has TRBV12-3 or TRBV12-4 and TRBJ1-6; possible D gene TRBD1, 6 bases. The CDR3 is CASSLVRGRSPLHF. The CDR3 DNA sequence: TGTGCCAGCAGTTTAGTCAGGGGACGCTCACCCCTCCACTTT.